This T cell receptor (beta chain) was profiled in a study of T cell responses to AZD1222 COVID-19 vaccine. As for the study in general: Second-dose recipients at about 4 or about 12 weeks were treated as one pooled group.

To note about this clone: Its specificity is unknown.

TCRdb's table, derived via immunoSEQ multiplex PCR, lists solely in-frame clones and lacks some. The profile shows more than 140,000 clones, roughly 88% of them singletons. Germline V CDR1 and CDR2: SGHRS, YFSETQ. V was pared by 1 base and J by 3 bases, with 4 bases of the junction left unmatched. The CDR3 covers 14 residues. Study observations and caveats: The donor group comprised mostly white British people and more females; the analysis possibly underestimated clonal diversity. CD4 TCRs linked to vaccination spanned spike, dominating at 160-218 and 743-854.

The rearrangement links TRBV5-1 to TRBJ2-7; 7 bases map to TRBD1. Source: peripheral blood, taken on day 0 of AZD1222 vaccination. The TCR originated in an adult in good health. The CDR3 region is CASSLTGDVYEQYF. CDR3 in DNA: TGCGCCAGCAGCTTGACAGGGGATGTCTACGAGCAGTACTTC.